Detailed here is one T cell receptor beta chain. Its antigen is currently unknown. This sample was taken from a study of blood T cells in healthy people across ages. Primed by a sample-barcoded 5' primer and a J-beta primer mix, a second PCR proceeded for about 6 to 11 cycles. TCRdb used MiXCR to reprocess the 5' RACE reads, holding one entry per CDR3 protein. The profile shows under 950,000 distinct CDR3 sequences, about a fifth of them singletons. General study points: There were more naive CD4+ cells and higher diversity in long-lived donors than in aged donors. Significant beta diversity loss was already apparent by age roughly 40, declining roughly linearly.

This receptor was identified in a man in his 70s in good health. Sample: blood.

This chain's CDR3 is CASSSLDGGAEQYV. In DNA, the CDR3 is TGTGCCAGCAGCTCCCTCGACGGGGGCGCCGAGCAGTACGTC. The gene calls are TRBV13 and TRBJ2-7; D is perhaps TRBD1 or TRBD2 (6 bases each). CDR1 PRHDT and CDR2 FYEKMQ come from the germline V gene (reference sequence). The CDR3 covers 14 residues. Trimming removed 4 bases at V and 6 bases at J, with 16 bases between.